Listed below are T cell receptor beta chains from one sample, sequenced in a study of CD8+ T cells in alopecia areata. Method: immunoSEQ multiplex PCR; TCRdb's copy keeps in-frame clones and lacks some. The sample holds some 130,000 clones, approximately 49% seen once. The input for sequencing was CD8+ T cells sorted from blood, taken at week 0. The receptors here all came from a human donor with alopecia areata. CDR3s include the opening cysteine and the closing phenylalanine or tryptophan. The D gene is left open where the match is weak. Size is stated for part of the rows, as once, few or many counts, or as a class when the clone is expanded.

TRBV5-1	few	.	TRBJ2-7	TGCGCCAGCAGCTCGCAGGAATCCTACGAGCAGTACTTC	CASSSQESYEQYF
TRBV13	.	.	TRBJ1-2	TGTGCCAGCAGCTTAACAGCCTACTATGGCTACACCTTC	CASSLTAYYGYTF
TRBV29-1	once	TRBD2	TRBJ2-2	TGCAGCGTTGCCGGGACTAGCGGGACCGGGGAGCTGTTTTTT	CSVAGTSGTGELFF
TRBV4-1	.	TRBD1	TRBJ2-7	TGCGCCAGCAGCCAAGAAACAGGGGGAAAGGCTACTATCTACGAGCAGTACTTC	CASSQETGGKATIYEQYF
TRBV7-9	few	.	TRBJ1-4	TGTGCCAGCAGCTTAGGACCCGACGAAAAACTGTTTTTT	CASSLGPDEKLFF
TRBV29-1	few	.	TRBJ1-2	TGCAGCGTTGGGCAGGAAGGTGGCTACACCTTC	CSVGQEGGYTF
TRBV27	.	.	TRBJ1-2	TGTGCCAGCAGTTCCGACACCCGTGGAGGCTACACCTTC	CASSSDTRGGYTF
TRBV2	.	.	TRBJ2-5	TGTGCCACCAAAGGGCGTAGTGGAGAGACCCAGTACTTC	CATKGRSGETQYF
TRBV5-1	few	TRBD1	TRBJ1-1	TGCGCCAGCAGCCTGGGACAGGGATTAAACACTGAAGCTTTCTTT	CASSLGQGLNTEAFF
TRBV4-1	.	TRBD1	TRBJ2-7	TGCGCCAGCAGCCAAACCCCGGGACAGGGGGAGTACGAGCAGTACTTC	CASSQTPGQGEYEQYF
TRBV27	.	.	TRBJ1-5	TGTGCCAGCAGTCCCCTGATCACGGGCAATCAGCCCCAGCATTTT	CASSPLITGNQPQHF
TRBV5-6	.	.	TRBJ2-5	TGTGCCAGCAGGGGGGGTCAAGAGACCCAGTACTTC	CASRGGQETQYF
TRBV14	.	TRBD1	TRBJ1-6	TGTGCCAGCAGCCAAGTAGGGGGCAGGAATTCACCCCTCCACTTT	CASSQVGGRNSPLHF
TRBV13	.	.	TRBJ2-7	TGTGCCAGCAGCCAGGGGACATCCTACGAGCAGTACTTC	CASSQGTSYEQYF
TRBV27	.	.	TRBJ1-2	TGTGCCAGCACCCCCGTGGGGGGTAACCCTGGCTACACCTTC	CASTPVGGNPGYTF
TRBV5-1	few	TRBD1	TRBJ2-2	TGCGCCAGCAGACGGAGACAGGGGGTGACCGGGGAGCTGTTTTTT	CASRRRQGVTGELFF
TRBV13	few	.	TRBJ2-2	TGTGCCAGCAGCTTGAGGACCTTGAACACCGGGGAGCTGTTTTTT	CASSLRTLNTGELFF
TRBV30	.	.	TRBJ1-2	TGTGCCTGGAGTGTAGACATAGCTTACTATGGCTACACCTTC	CAWSVDIAYYGYTF
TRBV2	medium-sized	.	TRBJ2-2	TGTGCCAGCAGTGGGATCAGGGCGCCGGACACCGGGGAGCTGTTTTTT	CASSGIRAPDTGELFF
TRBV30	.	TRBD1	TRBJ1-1	TGTGCCTGGGACAGGGGTACTGAAGCTTTCTTT	CAWDRGTEAFF
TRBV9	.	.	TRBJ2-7	TGTGCCAGCAGCGTAGGAGTATTAAGGGGGGGCGAGCAGTACTTC	CASSVGVLRGGEQYF
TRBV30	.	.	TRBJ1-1	TGTGCCTGGAGTCTCGGGACTGAAGCTTTCTTT	CAWSLGTEAFF
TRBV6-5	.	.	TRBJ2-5	TGTGCCAGCAGTTACTGGGTAGCGGAACAAGAGACCCAGTACTTC	CASSYWVAEQETQYF
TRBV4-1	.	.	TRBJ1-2	TGCGCCAGCAGCCCCGGGGTCGCTAACTATGGCTACACCTTC	CASSPGVANYGYTF
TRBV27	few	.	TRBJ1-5	TGTGCCAGCAGTTTAGGATCAGGGCCTTATAGCAATCAGCCCCAGCATTTT	CASSLGSGPYSNQPQHF
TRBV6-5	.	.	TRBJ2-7	TGTGCCAGCAGTACCGGGACGGACTGGCAATACGAGCAGTACTTC	CASSTGTDWQYEQYF
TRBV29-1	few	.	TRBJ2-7	TGCAGCGTTGAAAATTTAGAGGGGTCCTACGAGCAGTACTTC	CSVENLEGSYEQYF
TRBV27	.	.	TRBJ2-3	TGTGCCAGCAGCCCCTTCCTCACAGATACGCAGTATTTT	CASSPFLTDTQYF
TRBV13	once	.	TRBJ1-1	TGTGCCAGCAGCGCAAGAGAAACTGAAGCTTTCTTT	CASSARETEAFF
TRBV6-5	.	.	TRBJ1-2	TGTGCCAGCAGTTACTCAGAGGGATCCAACTATGGCTACACCTTC	CASSYSEGSNYGYTF
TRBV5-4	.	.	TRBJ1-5	TGTGCCAGCAGCTCCTTAGAGGACGGTAATCAGCCCCAGCATTTT	CASSSLEDGNQPQHF
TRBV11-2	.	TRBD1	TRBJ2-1	TGTGCCAGCAGGTCTCCGGGACAGGGAGAGAATGAGCAGTTCTTC	CASRSPGQGENEQFF
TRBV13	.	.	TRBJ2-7	TGTGCCAGCAGCTCCTCCGGCTACGAGCAGTACTTC	CASSSSGYEQYF
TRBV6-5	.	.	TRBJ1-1	TGTGCCAGCAGTTACATGACGCAGGAAGCTTTCTTT	CASSYMTQEAFF
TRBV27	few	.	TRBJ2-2	TGTGCCAGCAGACCGGACACTTACACCGGGGAGCTGTTTTTT	CASRPDTYTGELFF
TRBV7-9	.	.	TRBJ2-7	TGTGCCAGCAGACTGTTTTCCTACGAGCAGTACTTC	CASRLFSYEQYF
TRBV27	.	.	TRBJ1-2	TGTGCCAGCAGTCCGACGGTTAACTATGGCTACACCTTC	CASSPTVNYGYTF
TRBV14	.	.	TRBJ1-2	TGTGCCAGCAGCCAAGTGGGCCAGAGCTATGGCTACACCTTC	CASSQVGQSYGYTF
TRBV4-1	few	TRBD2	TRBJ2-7	TGCGCCAGCAGCCAGCGCGGGGCTAGCGGGTACGAGCAGTACTTC	CASSQRGASGYEQYF
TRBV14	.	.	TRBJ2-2	TGTGCCAGCAGCCAAGCTCCTTTTCAAGCCCGCAGGGATACCGGGGAGCTGTTTTTT	CASSQAPFQARRDTGELFF
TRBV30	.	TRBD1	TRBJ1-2	TGTGCCTGGATCGATTATAGCGGGGACAGGGGTAACTATGGCTACACCTTC	CAWIDYSGDRGNYGYTF
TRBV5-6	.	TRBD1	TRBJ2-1	TGTGCCAGCAGCTCCGGACAGGGGGCGCGATCTGAGCAGTTCTTC	CASSSGQGARSEQFF
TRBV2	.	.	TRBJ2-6	TGTGCCAGCAGTGAGAGCGTCCTGACTTTC	CASSESVLTF
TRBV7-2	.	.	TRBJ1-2	TGTGCCAGCAGCTTAGCAGGAGCAGCTAACTATGGCTACACCTTC	CASSLAGAANYGYTF
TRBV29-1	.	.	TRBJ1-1	TGCAGCGTCCTTTTCAGGGATGTTGGCACTGAAGCTTTCTTT	CSVLFRDVGTEAFF
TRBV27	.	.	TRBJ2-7	TGTGCCAGCAGTTTATCGTTAAAGAGCTCCTACGAGCAGTACTTC	CASSLSLKSSYEQYF
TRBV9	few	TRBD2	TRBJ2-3	TGTGCCAGCAGCGTAGCTATACTAGCGGGGGATTCAGATACGCAGTATTTT	CASSVAILAGDSDTQYF
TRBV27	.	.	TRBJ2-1	TGTGCCAGCAGTTTAGTGAACAGGTACAATGAGCAGTTCTTC	CASSLVNRYNEQFF
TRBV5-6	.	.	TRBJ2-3	TGTGCCAGCAGCTCTCCGATTAGCACAGATACGCAGTATTTT	CASSSPISTDTQYF
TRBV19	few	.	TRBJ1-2	TGTGCCAGTAGTAGAAGATCTGTGCTCCTCTATGGCTACACCTTC	CASSRRSVLLYGYTF
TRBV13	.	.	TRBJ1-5	TGTGCCAGCAGCTTAGCGTTGGGGATGGGCAATCAGCCCCAGCATTTT	CASSLALGMGNQPQHF
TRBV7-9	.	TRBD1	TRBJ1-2	TGTGCCAGCAGACCAGGGGGAGACGGCTACACCTTC	CASRPGGDGYTF
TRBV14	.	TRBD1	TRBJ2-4	TGTGCCAGCAGCCAAGACCCACCGGGACAGGGGCGAACCAAAAACATTCAGTACTTC	CASSQDPPGQGRTKNIQYF
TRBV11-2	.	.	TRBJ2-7	TGTGCCGGCAGCTTAGGGGGGGCCTACGAGCAGTACTTC	CAGSLGGAYEQYF
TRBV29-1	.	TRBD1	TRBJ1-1	TGCAGCGTTGTGGGGGACAGGGAGGGAGACACTGAAGCTTTCTTT	CSVVGDREGDTEAFF
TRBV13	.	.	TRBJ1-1	TGTGCCAGCAGCCCCATGGGGGGTCGCACTGAAGCTTTCTTT	CASSPMGGRTEAFF
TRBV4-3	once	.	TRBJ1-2	TGCGCCAGCAGCCAAGATTCCACGGCAGGGTATGGCTACACCTTC	CASSQDSTAGYGYTF
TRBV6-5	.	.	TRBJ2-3	TGTGCCAGCAGGCGCACTAGTTTCCCAGATACGCAGTATTTT	CASRRTSFPDTQYF
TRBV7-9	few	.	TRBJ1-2	TGTGCCAGCAGCTTTCCCCGACCGAGTGGCTACACCTTC	CASSFPRPSGYTF
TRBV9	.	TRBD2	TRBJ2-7	TGTGCCAGCAGCGCGGGACTAGCGGGCTACGAGCAGTACTTC	CASSAGLAGYEQYF